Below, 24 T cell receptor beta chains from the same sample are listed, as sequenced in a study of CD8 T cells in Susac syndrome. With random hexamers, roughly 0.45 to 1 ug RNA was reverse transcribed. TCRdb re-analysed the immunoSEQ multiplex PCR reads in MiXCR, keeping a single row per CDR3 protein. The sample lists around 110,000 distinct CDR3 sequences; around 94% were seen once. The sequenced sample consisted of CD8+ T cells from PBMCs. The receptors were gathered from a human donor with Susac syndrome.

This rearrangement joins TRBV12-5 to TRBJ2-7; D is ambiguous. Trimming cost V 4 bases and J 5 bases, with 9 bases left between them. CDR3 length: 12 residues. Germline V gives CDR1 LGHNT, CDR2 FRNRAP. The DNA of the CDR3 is TGTGCTAGTGGTTCGACACACGACGAGCAGTACTTC. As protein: CASGSTHDEQYF.

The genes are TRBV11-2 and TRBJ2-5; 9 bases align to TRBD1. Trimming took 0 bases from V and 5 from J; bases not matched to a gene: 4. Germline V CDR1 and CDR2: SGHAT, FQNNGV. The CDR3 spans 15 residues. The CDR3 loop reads CASSLEQGARETQYF. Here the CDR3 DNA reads TGTGCCAGCAGCTTAGAACAGGGGGCGCGGGAGACCCAGTACTTC.

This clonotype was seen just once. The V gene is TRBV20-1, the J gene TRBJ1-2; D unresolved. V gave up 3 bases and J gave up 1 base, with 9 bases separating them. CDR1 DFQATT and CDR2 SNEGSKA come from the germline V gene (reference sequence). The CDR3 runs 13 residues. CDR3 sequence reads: CSASGGYNYGYTF. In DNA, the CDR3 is TGCAGTGCTAGCGGCGGCTATAACTATGGCTACACCTTC.

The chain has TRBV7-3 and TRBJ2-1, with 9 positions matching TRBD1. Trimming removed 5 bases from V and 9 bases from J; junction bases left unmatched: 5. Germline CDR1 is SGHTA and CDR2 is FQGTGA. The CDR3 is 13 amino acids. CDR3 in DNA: TGTGCCAGCAGCCTAGGGACAGGGAGTGAGCAGTTCTTC. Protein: CASSLGTGSEQFF.

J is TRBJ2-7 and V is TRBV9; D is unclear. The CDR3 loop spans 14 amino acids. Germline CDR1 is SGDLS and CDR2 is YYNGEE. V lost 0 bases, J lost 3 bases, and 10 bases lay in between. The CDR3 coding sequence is TGTGCCAGCAGCGTAGACGCTAATGGCTACGAGCAGTACTTC. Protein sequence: CASSVDANGYEQYF. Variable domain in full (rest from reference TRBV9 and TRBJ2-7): DSGVTQTPKHLITATGQRVTLRCSPRSGDLSVYWYQQSLDQGLQFLIQYYNGEERAKGNILERFSAQQFPDLHSELNLSSLELGDSALYFCASSVDANGYEQYFGPGTRLTVT.

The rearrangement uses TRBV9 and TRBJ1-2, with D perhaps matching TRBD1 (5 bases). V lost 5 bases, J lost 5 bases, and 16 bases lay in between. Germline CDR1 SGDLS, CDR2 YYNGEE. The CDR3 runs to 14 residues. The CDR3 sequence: CASRDGAGPYGYTF. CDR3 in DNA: TGTGCCAGCAGAGATGGGGCAGGGCCGTATGGCTACACCTTC. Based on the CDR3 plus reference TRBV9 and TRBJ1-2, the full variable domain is DSGVTQTPKHLITATGQRVTLRCSPRSGDLSVYWYQQSLDQGLQFLIQYYNGEERAKGNILERFSAQQFPDLHSELNLSSLELGDSALYFCASRDGAGPYGYTFGSGTRLTVV.

CDR3: CASSPQAGTGTLYEQYF. DNA for the CDR3: TGTGCCAGCTCACCCCAGGCCGGGACAGGGACCCTCTACGAGCAGTACTTC. V is TRBV18 and J is TRBJ2-7; TRBD1 aligns across 9 bases. J gave up 3 bases and V 3 bases, and 12 bases lay outside the gene matches. The CDR3 runs 17 residues. Germline V CDR1 and CDR2: KGHSH, LQKENI. Supplemented by reference TRBV18 and TRBJ2-7, the full variable domain reads NAGVMQNPRHLVRRRGQEARLRCSPMKGHSHVYWYRQLPEEGLKFMVYLQKENIIDESGMPKERFSAEFPKEGPSILRIQQVVRGDSAAYFCASSPQAGTGTLYEQYFGPGTRLTVT.

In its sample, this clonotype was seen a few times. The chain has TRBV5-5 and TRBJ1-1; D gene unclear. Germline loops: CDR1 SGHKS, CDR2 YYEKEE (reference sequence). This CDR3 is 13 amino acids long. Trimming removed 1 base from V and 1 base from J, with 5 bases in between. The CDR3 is CASSLTPNTEAFF. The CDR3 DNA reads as TGTGCCAGCAGCTTGACCCCGAACACTGAAGCTTTCTTT.

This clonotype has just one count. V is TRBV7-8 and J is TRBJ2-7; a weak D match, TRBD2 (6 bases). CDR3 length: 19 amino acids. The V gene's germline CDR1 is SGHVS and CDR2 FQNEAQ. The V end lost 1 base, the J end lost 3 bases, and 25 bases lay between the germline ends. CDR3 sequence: CASSLVATGEGLLRYEQYF. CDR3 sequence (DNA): TGTGCCAGCAGCTTAGTGGCCACGGGAGAAGGGCTTCTCCGCTACGAGCAGTACTTC.

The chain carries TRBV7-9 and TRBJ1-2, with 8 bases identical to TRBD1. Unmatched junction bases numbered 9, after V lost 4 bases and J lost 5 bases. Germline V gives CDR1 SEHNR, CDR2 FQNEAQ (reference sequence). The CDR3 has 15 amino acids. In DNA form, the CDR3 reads TGTGCCAGCAGCTACCCGGGACAGGACCTTTATGGCTACACCTTC. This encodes CASSYPGQDLYGYTF.

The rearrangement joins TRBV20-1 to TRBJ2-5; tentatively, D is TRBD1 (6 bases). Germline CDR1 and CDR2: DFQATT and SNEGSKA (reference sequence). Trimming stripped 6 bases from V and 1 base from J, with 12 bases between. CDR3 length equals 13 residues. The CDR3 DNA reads TGCAGTGCGCTCTACAGGGTCCAAGAGACCCAGTACTTC. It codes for CSALYRVQETQYF.

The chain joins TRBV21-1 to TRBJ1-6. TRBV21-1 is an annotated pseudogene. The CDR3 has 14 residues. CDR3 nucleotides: TGTGCCAGCAGCCTCGGTCTGGGTAATTCACCCCTCCACTTT. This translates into CASSLGLGNSPLHF.

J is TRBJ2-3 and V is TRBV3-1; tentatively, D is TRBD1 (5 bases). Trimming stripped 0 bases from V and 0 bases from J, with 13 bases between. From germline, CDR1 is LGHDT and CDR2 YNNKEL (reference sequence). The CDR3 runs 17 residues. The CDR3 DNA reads TGTGCCAGCAGCCAAGAACTCTGGCAGGGAAGCACAGATACGCAGTATTTT. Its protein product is CASSQELWQGSTDTQYF.

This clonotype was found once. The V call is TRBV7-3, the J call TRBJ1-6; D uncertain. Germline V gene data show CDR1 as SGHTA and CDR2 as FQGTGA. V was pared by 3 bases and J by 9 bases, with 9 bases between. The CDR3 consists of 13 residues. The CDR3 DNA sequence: TGTGCCAGCAGCTTGCGGGGTGGTTCACCCCTCCACTTT. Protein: CASSLRGGSPLHF. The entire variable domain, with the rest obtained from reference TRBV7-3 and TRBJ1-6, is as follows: GAGVSQTPSNKVTEKGKYVELRCDPISGHTALYWYRQSLGQGPEFLIYFQGTGAADDSGLPNDRFFAVRPEGSVSTLKIQRTERGDSAVYLCASSLRGGSPLHFGNGTRLTVT.

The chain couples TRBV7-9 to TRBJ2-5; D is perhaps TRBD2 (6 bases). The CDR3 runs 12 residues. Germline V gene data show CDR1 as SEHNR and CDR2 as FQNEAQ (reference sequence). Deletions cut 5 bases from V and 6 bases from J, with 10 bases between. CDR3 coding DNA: TGTGCCAGCAGCGGGGGGAGGCAGACCCAGTACTTC. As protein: CASSGGRQTQYF.

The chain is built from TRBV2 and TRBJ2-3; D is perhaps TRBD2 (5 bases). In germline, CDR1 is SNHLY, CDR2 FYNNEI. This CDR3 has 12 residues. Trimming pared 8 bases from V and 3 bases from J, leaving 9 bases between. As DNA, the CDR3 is TGTGCCAGCCAACCGGGGACAGATACGCAGTATTTT. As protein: CASQPGTDTQYF. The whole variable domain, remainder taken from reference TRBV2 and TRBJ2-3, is EPEVTQTPSHQVTQMGQEVILRCVPISNHLYFYWYRQILGQKVEFLVSFYNNEISEKSEIFDDQFSVERPDGSNFTLKIRSTKLEDSAMYFCASQPGTDTQYFGPGTRLTVL.

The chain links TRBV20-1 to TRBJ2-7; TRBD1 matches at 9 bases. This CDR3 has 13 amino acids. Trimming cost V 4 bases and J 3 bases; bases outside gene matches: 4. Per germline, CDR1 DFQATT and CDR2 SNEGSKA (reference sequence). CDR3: CSAIMGQGYEQYF. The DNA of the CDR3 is TGCAGTGCTATTATGGGACAGGGCTACGAGCAGTACTTC.

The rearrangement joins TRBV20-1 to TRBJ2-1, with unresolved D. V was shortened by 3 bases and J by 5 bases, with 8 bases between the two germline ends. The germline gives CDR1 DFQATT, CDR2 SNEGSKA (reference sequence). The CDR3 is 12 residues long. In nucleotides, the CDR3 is TGCAGTGCTAGCGGGTTTCACAATGAGCAGTTCTTC. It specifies CSASGFHNEQFF.

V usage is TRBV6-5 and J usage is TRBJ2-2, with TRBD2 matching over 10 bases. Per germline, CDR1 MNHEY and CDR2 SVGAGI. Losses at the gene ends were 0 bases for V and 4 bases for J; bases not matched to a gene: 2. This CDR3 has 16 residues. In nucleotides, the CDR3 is TGTGCCAGCAGTTACTCCAGCGGGGGGGCCACCGGGGAGCTGTTTTTT. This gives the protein CASSYSSGGATGELFF.

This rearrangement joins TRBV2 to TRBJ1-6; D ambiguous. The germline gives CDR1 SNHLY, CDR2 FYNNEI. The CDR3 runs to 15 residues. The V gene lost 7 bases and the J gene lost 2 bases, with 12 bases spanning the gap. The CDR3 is CASTRGETYNSPLHF. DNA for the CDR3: TGTGCCAGCACCCGGGGAGAGACCTATAATTCACCCCTCCACTTT.

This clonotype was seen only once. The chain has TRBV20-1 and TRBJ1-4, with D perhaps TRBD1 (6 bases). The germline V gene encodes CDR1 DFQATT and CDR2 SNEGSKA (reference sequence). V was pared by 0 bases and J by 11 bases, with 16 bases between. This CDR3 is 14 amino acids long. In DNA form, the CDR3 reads TGCAGTGCTAGAGAGAGGGAGAGGGGGTGGAAACTGTTTTTT. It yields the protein CSARERERGWKLFF.

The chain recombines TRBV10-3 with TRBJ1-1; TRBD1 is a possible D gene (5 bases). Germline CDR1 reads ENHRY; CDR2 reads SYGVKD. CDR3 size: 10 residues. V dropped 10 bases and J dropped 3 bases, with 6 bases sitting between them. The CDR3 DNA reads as TGTGCCAGCAGGGACACTGAAGCTTTCTTT. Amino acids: CASRDTEAFF.

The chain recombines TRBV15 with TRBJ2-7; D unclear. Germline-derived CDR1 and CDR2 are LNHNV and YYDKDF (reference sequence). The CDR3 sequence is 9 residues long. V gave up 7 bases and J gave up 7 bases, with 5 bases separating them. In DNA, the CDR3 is TGTGCCACCATTAAAGAGCAGTACTTC. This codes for CATIKEQYF.

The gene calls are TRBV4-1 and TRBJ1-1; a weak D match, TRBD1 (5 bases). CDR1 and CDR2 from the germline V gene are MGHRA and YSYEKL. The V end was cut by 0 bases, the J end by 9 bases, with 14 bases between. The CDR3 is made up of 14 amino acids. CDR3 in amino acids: CASSQDGGTTKAFF. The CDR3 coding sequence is TGCGCCAGCAGCCAAGATGGAGGGACTACTAAAGCTTTCTTT.